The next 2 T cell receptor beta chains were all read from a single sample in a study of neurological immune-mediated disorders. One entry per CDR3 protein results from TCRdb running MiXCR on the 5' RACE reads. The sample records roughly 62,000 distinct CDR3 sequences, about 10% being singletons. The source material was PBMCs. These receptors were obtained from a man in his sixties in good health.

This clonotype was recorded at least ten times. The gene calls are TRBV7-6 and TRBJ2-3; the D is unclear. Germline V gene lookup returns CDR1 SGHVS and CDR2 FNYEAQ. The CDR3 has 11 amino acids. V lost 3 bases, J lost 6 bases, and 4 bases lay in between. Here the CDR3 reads CASSFMDTQYF. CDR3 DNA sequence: TGTGCCAGCAGCTTTATGGATACGCAGTATTTT.

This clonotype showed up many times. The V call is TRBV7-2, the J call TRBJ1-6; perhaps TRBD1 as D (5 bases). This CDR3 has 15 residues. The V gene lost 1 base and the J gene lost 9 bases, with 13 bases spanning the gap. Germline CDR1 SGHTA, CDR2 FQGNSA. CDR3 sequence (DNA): TGTGCCAGCAGCTTAGTTACGGGGGTTACTTCACCCCTCCACTTT. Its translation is CASSLVTGVTSPLHF. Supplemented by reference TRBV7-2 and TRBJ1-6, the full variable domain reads GAGVSQSPSNKVTEKGKDVELRCDPISGHTALYWYRQSLGQGLEFLIYFQGNSAPDKSGLPSDRFSAERTGGSVSTLTIQRTQQEDSAVYLCASSLVTGVTSPLHFGNGTRLTVT.